This T cell receptor beta chain was documented in a study of blood T cell repertoires in COVID-19. Study context: The cDNA or gDNA used as material had been derived from T cells, B-cell-depleted T cells, or PBMCs.

Libraries were prepared by immunoSEQ multiplex PCR; TCRdb keeps only in-frame clonotypes and omits some of them. The table includes 200,000 to 250,000 clones, less than 85% detected once. Assignments of participants to cohorts depended upon their own reported clinical history. Specimen: PBMCs or T cells enriched from blood (not recorded which). This receptor was obtained from a man between 60 and 75 years old who had recovered from COVID-19.

The CDR3 DNA reads as TGTGCCAGCTCACCTGGACATGGGAAAACAACCGGGGAGCTGTTTTTT. Its protein product is CASSPGHGKTTGELFF. V usage is TRBV18 and J usage is TRBJ2-2; D possibly corresponds to TRBD1 (5 bases). V was shortened by 3 bases and J by 5 bases, with 16 bases between the two germline ends. This CDR3 has 16 amino acids. The germline gives CDR1 KGHSH, CDR2 LQKENI.